This entry is about one T cell receptor (beta chain). Its recognized antigen is unknown. No base quality values were provided; no much bigger clone lies one nucleotide off. Library method: 5' RACE. Four rounds of PCR, run with the SP2 primer together with nested alpha and beta constant region primers, were used to amplify the ligated cDNA. TCR RNA was reverse transcribed with SuperScript IV using alpha and beta constant region primers for the blood and skin samples. T4 RNA ligase 1 was used to ligate an oligonucleotide containing the Illumina SP2 primer and a UMI to the 3' end of the cDNA. To prevent hairpin formation, the 12-nucleotide UMI was made up of two random hexamers with an eight-base spacer between them. TCR alpha and beta chain libraries were processed separately from the second PCR onward, with dual indexing for multiplexing. After pooling, the indexed libraries were analyzed by capillary electrophoresis and sequenced on either an Illumina MiSeq or NextSeq. To boost base diversity and improve cluster recognition, PhiX DNA at about 4.5-8% was spiked into the libraries. Per the original workflow: Demultiplexor pulled UMIs out of read 2, joined the UMIs with the TCR sequence from read 1, and separated reads according to sample indices. V and J genes and V-J junctions were identified by Decombinator, which gave every TCR a five-part identifier that included V and J deletions. Collapsinator used UMIs to correct sequencing errors and PCR amplification heterogeneity, yielding UMI-based abundance per TCR. CDR3Translator turned identifiers into nucleotide sequence, translated the nucleotide sequence into amino acids, and pulled out CDR3 regions based on terminal motifs. After normalization to the amount of input RNA, error-corrected alpha and beta TCR counts from blood and skin were compared. TCRdb reprocessing: public reads trimmed at Q25 with fastp, clones called with MiXCR, in-frame beta chains kept. For every CDR3 protein sequence, its rows merge into one entry that carries the most common genes and DNA. Here the V and J calls rest on TCRdb's processing, not on the authors' analysis. For this sample the table gives more than 200 distinct CDR3 sequences, of which roughly 98% were detected only once. The top ten clonotypes cover roughly 15% of the sample.

V loses 7 bases of germline sequence and J loses 4 bases, and the interval between the two ends is 7 bases. The CDR3 runs 11 amino acids, cysteine and phenylalanine included. The retained sequence is limited to the CDR3, 33 bases, with the frame set at the first base. CDR1 and CDR2 are drawn from the germline V gene: MNHEY, SVGEGT. This specimen comes from a study of naive and memory T cell subsets (TCRdb year 2017). Study-level background: The figure summarizing these samples reported 10 or so blood donors, 7 tuberculin skin test biopsies and 3 saline control biopsies. PCR2 was typically run as a SYBR Green qPCR and stopped at a set threshold, although low-input samples could use end-point PCR of five to six cycles instead.

A robust, sensitive protocol for the amplification, sequencing and analysis of TCRs was described in the study, in which 3' ligation of a UMI-containing oligonucleotide to TCR cDNA was used. For whole blood analysis, over 2 ml of peripheral blood was collected from healthy adult volunteers into Tempus tubes, and RNA was extracted following the manufacturer's instructions. Total RNA, without cell sorting, was DNase treated with RQ1 DNase before reverse transcription, targeting about 1 to 1000 ng input. To check how robust the pipeline was in samples where T cells make up a minority population, libraries were built from skin biopsies and whole blood. Points the paper makes about the study in general: The potential sensitivity of the RNA-based method to TCR transcript changes with T cell activation and differentiation was acknowledged.

The clonotype was recovered from a female donor in good health. This table probably holds off-target reads from a library built for another chain. The receptor chain draws on TRBV6-2 or TRBV6-3 and TRBJ1-1; too little of a D gene remains to name it. DNA sequence: TGTGCCAGCACCTCGGGCACTGAAGCTTTCTTT. It specifies CASTSGTEAFF.